This paragraph covers one TCR beta chain sequence. Its antigen is undetermined. Germline CDR1 and CDR2: MNHEY and SVGAGI. The CDR3 totals 13 residues. V lost 5 bases and J lost 4; bases outside the gene matches: 4. The sample originates from a study of shared clonotypes between healthy human individuals. For the study at large: Donors had three CD4 naive, three CD4 memory, two CD8 naive and one CD8 memory plate apiece.

Here immunoSEQ multiplex PCR was the method, and the copy in TCRdb shows in-frame clones only, minus some. The table has about 2.1 million clones, around 93% seen once. Naive CD8 populations comprised CD45RO-negative cells positively selected for CCR7, excluding terminally differentiated effector memory CD45RA+ cells. The study's findings and limits: Memory subsets generally showed smaller estimated richness than naive subsets did.

This sequence was found in a young man in good health. Some clones in this sample may be carry-over from other donors' samples. Sequencing input: naive CD8+ T cells from PBMCs. This chain joins TRBV6-5 and TRBJ1-1, with TRBD1 matching over 7 bases. The CDR3 is CASSPGGSTEAFF. As DNA, the CDR3 is TGTGCCAGCAGTCCAGGGGGTAGCACTGAAGCTTTCTTT.